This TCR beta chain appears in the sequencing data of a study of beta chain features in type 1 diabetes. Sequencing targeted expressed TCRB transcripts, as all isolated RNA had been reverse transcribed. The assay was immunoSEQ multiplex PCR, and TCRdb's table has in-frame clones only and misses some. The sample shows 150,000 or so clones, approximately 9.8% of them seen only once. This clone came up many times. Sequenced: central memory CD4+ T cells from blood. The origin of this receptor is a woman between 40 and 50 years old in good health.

The CDR3 DNA is TGTGCCAGCAGTTGGACTAGCGGGGGGCAAGAGACCCAGTACTTC. Amino acids: CASSWTSGGQETQYF. The chain couples TRBV7-2 to TRBJ2-5, with 14 bases matching TRBD2. In germline, CDR1 is SGHTA, CDR2 FQGNSA. The V gene end was trimmed by 6 bases and the J gene end by 2 bases; junction bases not matched to a gene: 2. This CDR3 region has 15 residues.